This paragraph reports one TCR beta chain. These data are taken from a study of blood T cell repertoires in COVID-19. The CDR3 contains 15 residues. Germline V gene lookup returns CDR1 MGHRA and CDR2 YSYEKL. V shed 0 bases and J shed 2 bases, with 9 bases lying between them. Profiled with immunoSEQ multiplex PCR; TCRdb holds only in-frame clones, not every one. The table lists under 250,000 clones, more than 75% of them singletons, with 2.9% in the top ten. Material for sequencing was peripheral blood. The TCR comes from a middle-aged man who had recovered from COVID-19. The chain uses TRBV4-1 and TRBJ2-3, with D possibly being TRBD2 (5 bases). CDR3 in amino acids: CASSQDSGITDTQYF. In nucleotides, the CDR3 is TGCGCCAGCAGCCAAGACAGCGGAATCACAGATACGCAGTATTTT.